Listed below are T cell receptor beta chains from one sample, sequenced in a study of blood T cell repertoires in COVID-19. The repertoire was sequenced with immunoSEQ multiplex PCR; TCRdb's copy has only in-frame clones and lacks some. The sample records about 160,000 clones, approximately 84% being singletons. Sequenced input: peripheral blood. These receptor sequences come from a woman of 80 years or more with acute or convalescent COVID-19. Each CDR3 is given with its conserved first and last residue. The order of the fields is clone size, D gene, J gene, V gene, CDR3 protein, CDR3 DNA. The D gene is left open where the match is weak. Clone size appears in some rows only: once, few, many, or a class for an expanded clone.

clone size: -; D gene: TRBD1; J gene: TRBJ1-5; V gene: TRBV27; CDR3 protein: CASNGQGSNQPQHF; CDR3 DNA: TGTGCCAGCAACGGACAGGGGAGCAATCAGCCCCAGCATTTT
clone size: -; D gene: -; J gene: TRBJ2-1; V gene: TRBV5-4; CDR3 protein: CASSPRGSSSYNEQFF; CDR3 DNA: TGTGCCAGCAGCCCGAGAGGGAGCAGCTCCTACAATGAGCAGTTCTTC
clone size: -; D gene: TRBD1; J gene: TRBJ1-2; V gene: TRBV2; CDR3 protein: CASRTGSDGYTF; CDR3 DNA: TGTGCCAGCAGGACAGGGTCGGATGGCTACACCTTC
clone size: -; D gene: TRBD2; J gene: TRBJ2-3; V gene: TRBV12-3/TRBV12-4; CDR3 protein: CASSLLAADTQYF; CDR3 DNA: TGTGCCAGCAGTTTACTAGCGGCAGATACGCAGTATTTT
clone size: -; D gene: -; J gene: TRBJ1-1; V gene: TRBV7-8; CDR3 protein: CASSSTGNTEAFF; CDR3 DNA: TGTGCCAGCAGTTCGACAGGGAACACTGAAGCTTTCTTT
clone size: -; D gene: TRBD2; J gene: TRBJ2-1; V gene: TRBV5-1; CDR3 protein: CASSLGLAGEQFF; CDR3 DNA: TGCGCCAGCAGCTTGGGACTAGCGGGAGAGCAGTTCTTC
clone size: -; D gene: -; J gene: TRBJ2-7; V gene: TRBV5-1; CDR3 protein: CASSLDSAYEQYF; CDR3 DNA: TGCGCCAGCAGCTTGGATTCCGCCTACGAGCAGTACTTC
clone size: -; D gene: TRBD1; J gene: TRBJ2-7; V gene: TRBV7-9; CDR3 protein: CASSRQGGYEQYF; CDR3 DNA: TGTGCCAGCAGCCGACAGGGCGGATACGAGCAGTACTTC
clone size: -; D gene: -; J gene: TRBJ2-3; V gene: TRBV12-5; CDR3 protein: CASGFQVTDTQYF; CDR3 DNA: TGTGCTAGTGGTTTCCAGGTCACAGATACGCAGTATTTT
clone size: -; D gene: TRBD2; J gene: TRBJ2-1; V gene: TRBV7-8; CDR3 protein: CASSSFTSGALYNEQFF; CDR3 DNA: TGTGCCAGCAGCTCCTTCACTAGCGGAGCCTTATACAATGAGCAGTTCTTC
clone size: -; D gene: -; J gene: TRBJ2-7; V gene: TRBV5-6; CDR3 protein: CASSDAGRFYEQYF; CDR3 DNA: TGTGCCAGCAGCGATGCGGGACGATTCTACGAGCAGTACTTC
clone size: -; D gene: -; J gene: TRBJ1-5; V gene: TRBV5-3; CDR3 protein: CARSRSWANSNQPQHF; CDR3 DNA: TGTGCCAGAAGCCGTTCCTGGGCGAACTCCAATCAGCCCCAGCATTTT
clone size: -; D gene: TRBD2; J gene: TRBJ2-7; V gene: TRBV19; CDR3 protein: CASSRRGLALYEQYF; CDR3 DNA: TGTGCCAGTAGCCGGCGGGGACTAGCGCTCTACGAGCAGTACTTC
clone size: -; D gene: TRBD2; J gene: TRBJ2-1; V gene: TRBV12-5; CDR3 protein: CASGLVRGGTSGNNEQFF; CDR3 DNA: TGTGCTAGTGGTTTGGTAAGGGGGGGGACTAGCGGAAACAATGAGCAGTTCTTC
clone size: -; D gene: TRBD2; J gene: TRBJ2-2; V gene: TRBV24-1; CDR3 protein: CATSDPTSGRAGELFF; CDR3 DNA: TGTGCCACCAGTGACCCGACTAGCGGGAGGGCCGGGGAGCTGTTTTTT
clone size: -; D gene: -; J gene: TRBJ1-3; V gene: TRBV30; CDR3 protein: CAWSDRNTIYF; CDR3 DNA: TGTGCCTGGAGTGATAGAAACACCATATATTTT
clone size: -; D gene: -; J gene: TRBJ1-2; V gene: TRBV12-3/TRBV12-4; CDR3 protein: CASTPTANYGYTF; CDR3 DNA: TGTGCCAGCACACCGACAGCAAACTATGGCTACACCTTC
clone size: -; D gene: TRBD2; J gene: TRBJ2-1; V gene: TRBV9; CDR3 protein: CASSPHFETSSWTSYNEQFF; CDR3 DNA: TGTGCCAGCAGCCCTCACTTTGAGACTAGCAGCTGGACATCCTACAATGAGCAGTTCTTC
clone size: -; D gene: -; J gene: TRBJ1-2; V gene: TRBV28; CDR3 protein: CASSLQGLGYTF; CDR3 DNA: TGTGCCAGCAGTTTGCAGGGTTTGGGCTACACCTTC
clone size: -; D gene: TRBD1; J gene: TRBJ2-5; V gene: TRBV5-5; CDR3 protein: CASSLAGQGWETQYF; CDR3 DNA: TGTGCCAGCAGCTTGGCGGGACAGGGTTGGGAGACCCAGTACTTC
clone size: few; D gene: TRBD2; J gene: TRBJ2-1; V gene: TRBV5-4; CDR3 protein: CASSLTSGKEQFF; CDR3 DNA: TGTGCCAGCAGCTTGACTAGCGGCAAGGAGCAGTTCTTC
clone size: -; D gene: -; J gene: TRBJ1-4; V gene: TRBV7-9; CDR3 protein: CASSLSLQGNATNEKLFF; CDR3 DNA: TGTGCCAGCAGCTTAAGTTTACAGGGAAATGCAACTAATGAAAAACTGTTTTTT
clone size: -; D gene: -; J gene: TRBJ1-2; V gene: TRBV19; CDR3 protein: CASSLGLTGGGYTF; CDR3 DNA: TGTGCCAGTAGTTTAGGACTTACGGGTGGTGGCTACACCTTC
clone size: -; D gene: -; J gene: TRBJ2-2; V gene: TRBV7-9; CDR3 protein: CASSPALGLAGELFF; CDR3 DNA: TGTGCCAGCAGCCCAGCCTTGGGACTCGCCGGGGAGCTGTTTTTT
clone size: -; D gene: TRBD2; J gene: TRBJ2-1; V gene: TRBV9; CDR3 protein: CASRQTGSGSINEQFF; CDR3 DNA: TGTGCCAGCAGGCAGACGGGCAGCGGGAGTATCAATGAGCAGTTCTTC
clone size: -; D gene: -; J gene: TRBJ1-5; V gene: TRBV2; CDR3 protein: CASSERESYQPQHF; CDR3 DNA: TGTGCCAGCAGTGAACGAGAGTCCTATCAGCCCCAGCATTTT